This T cell receptor (beta chain) was documented in a study of T cell responses to AZD1222 COVID-19 vaccine. Repertoires were generated with immunoSEQ multiplex PCR, while TCRdb's copy carries only in-frame clones and drops some. This table holds around 140,000 clones, 89% found once. This clone showed up just a few times. Its target is unknown. Study-wide results and caveats: Of spike-specific TCRs, nearly half reportedly target regions left unmutated in variants. Breadth and depth of Spike-specific TCRs rose after two AZD1222 doses.

This clonotype was sampled from an adult in good health. The material was peripheral blood, obtained on day 0 of AZD1222 vaccination.

As DNA, the CDR3 is TGTGCCAGCTTAAAAGGGGCGGGAGAAGGAGAGACCCAGTACTTC. Protein: CASLKGAGEGETQYF. The chain carries TRBV6-5 and TRBJ2-5; the match to TRBD2 covers 7 bases. Trimming took 8 bases from V and 4 from J; bases not matched to a gene: 13. In germline, CDR1 is MNHEY, CDR2 SVGAGI. The CDR3 is made up of 15 amino acids.